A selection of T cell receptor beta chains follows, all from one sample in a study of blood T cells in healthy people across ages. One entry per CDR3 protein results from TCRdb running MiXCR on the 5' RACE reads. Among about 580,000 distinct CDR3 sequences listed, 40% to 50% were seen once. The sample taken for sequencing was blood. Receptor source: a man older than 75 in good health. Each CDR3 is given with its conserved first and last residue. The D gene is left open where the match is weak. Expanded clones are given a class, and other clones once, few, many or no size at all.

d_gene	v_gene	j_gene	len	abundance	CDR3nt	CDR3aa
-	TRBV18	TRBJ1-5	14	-	TGTGCCAGCTCACAATCTGACACCGGGCAGCCCCAGCATTTT	CASSQSDTGQPQHF
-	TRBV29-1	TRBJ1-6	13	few	TGCAGCACGATGGATACAGCAGGTTCACCCCTCCACTTT	CSTMDTAGSPLHF
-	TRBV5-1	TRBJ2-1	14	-	TGCGCCAGCAGCGACGGGACTCCGAACAATGAGCAGTTCTTC	CASSDGTPNNEQFF
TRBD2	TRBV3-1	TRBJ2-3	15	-	TGTGCCAGCAGCCAAGCCTCCGGACTAGTAGGTACGCAGTATTTT	CASSQASGLVGTQYF
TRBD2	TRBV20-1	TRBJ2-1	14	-	TGCAGTGCTAGTAGCACGCCGGGACTAGCGGGAGTTCTCTTC	CSASSTPGLAGVLF
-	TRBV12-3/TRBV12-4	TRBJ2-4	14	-	TGTGCCAGTACGCCAACAGGGCTTAAAAACATTCAGTACTTC	CASTPTGLKNIQYF
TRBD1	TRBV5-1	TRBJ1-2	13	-	TGCGCCAGCAGCTTTATCCAGGGGGACGGCTACACCTTC	CASSFIQGDGYTF
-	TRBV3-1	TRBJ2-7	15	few	TGTGCCAGCAGCCAATTGCCACCAGGCCCTATCGAGCAGTACTTC	CASSQLPPGPIEQYF
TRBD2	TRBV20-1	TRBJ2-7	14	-	TGCAGTGCAAGACCCCTAGCGGGGTCGTACGAGCAGTACTTC	CSARPLAGSYEQYF
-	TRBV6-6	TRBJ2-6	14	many	TGTGCCAGCATCGACGCCCTGGGGGCCAACGTCCTGACTTTC	CASIDALGANVLTF
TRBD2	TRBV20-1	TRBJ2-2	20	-	TGCAGTGCAACAGTCGCAAGTGGCGGGAGCCCCTCTGAGAACACCGGGGAGCTGTTTTTT	CSATVASGGSPSENTGELFF
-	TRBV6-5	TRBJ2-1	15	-	TGTGCCAGCAGTTCCGCCACGAGCTCCTACAATGAGTGGTTCTTC	CASSSATSSYNEWFF
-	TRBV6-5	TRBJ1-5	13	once	TGTGCCAGCAAACAGGGATTCGATCAGCCCCAGCATTTT	CASKQGFDQPQHF
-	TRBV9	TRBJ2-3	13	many	TGTGCCAGCAGCGTAGGGATTGCGGATACGCAGTATTTT	CASSVGIADTQYF
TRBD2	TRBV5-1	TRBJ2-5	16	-	TGCGCCAGCAGCAGAGGCCAGTTAGCGGGAGAAGAGACCCAGTACTTC	CASSRGQLAGEETQYF
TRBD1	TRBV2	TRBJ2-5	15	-	TGTGCCAGCAGGTCGACAGGGGGACAACAAGAGACCCAGTACTTC	CASRSTGGQQETQYF
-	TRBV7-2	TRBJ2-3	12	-	TGTGCCAGCAGCACCCTAGAGGATACGCAGTATTTT	CASSTLEDTQYF
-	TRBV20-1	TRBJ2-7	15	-	TGCAGTGCTGACCGGGATAGGGATGTCGGTCGCGAGCAGTACTTC	CSADRDRDVGREQYF
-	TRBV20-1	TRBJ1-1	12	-	TGCAGTGCTAGAGATCCCGTCCGAGAAGCTTTCTTT	CSARDPVREAFF
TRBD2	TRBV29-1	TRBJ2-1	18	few	TGCAGCGTCTCCCGTCCGGGACTAGCGGGGGGGGACCTCAATGAGCAGTTCTTC	CSVSRPGLAGGDLNEQFF
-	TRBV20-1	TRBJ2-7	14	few	TGCAGTGCTAGTTCGCAGGGGCACTCCTACGAGCAGTACTTC	CSASSQGHSYEQYF
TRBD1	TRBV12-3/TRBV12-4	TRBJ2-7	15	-	TGTGCCAGCAGCCGTTCCGGGACAGATACCTACGAGCAGTACTTC	CASSRSGTDTYEQYF
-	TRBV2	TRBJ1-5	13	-	TGTGCCAGCAGCGTAGACTCGGAGCAGCCCCAGCATTTT	CASSVDSEQPQHF
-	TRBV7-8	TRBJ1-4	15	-	TGTGCCAGCAGCCCAAACCTACGGACCTCAGGAAAACTGTTTTTT	CASSPNLRTSGKLFF
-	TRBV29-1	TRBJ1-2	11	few	TGCAGCGGAGGGGAAAACTATGGCTACACCTTC	CSGGENYGYTF
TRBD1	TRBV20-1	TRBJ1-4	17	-	TGCAGTGCTGGACCGGGACAGCATAGGCCGACTAATGAAAAACTGTTTTTT	CSAGPGQHRPTNEKLFF
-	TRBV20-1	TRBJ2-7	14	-	TGCAGTGCAAATTTAGAGGCTGCGACGCATGAGCAGTACTTC	CSANLEAATHEQYF
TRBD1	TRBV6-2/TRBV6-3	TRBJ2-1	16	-	TGTGCCAGCAGTTACTCGATACAGGGACAGAGGGATGAGCAGTTCTTC	CASSYSIQGQRDEQFF
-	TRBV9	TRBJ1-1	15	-	TGTGCCAGCAGCGCCCCGGGGGCACCGAACACTGAAGCTTTCTTT	CASSAPGAPNTEAFF
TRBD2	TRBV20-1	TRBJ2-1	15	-	TGCAGTGCTCACGAGGGACTAGCGGGAGGTAATGAGCAGTTCTTC	CSAHEGLAGGNEQFF
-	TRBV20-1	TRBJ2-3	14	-	TGCAGTGCTAGAGATGTCGGTAAAGCAGATACGCAGTATTTT	CSARDVGKADTQYF
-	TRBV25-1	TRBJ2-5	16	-	TGTGCCAGCAGTGAATACCTAACAGGCGGTGGAGAGACCCAGTACTTC	CASSEYLTGGGETQYF
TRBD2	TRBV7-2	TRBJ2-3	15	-	TGTGCCAGCAGCTCCAAGCGTTGGGAGGGAGATACGCAGTATTTT	CASSSKRWEGDTQYF
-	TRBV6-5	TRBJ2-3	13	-	TGTGCCAGCAGGCGGGAACACACAGATACGCAGTATTTT	CASRREHTDTQYF
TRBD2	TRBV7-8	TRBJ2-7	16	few	TGTGCCAGCGGCGACCAATCGGCTAGCGGCCCCTACGAGCAGTACTTC	CASGDQSASGPYEQYF
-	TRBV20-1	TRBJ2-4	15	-	TGCAGTGCTATCCTTTTGGGGGTGGCCTCAAACATTCAGTACTTC	CSAILLGVASNIQYF
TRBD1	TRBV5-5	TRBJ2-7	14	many	TGTGCCAGCAGCGAACAAGGACAGGGCTACGAGCAGTACTTC	CASSEQGQGYEQYF
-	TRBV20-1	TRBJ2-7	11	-	TGCAGTGCTAGGCCCATGGTCGAGCAGTACTTC	CSARPMVEQYF
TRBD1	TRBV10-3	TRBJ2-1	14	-	TGTGCCATCAGTCTGGGACAGATTGACGATGAGCAGTTCTTC	CAISLGQIDDEQFF
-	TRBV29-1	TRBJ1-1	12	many	TGCAGCGTTGGGGGACAGAACACTGAAGCTTTCTTT	CSVGGQNTEAFF
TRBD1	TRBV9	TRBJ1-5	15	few	TGTGCCAGCAGCGGGACAGGAAACCACAATCAGCCCCAGCATTTT	CASSGTGNHNQPQHF
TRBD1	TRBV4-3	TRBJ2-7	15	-	TGCGCCAGCAGCCAAGCCCCAGGGGGTTCCTACGAGCAGTACTTC	CASSQAPGGSYEQYF
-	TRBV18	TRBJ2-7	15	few	TGTGCCAGCTCCAACTACGGGACACTTAACTACGAGCAGTACTTC	CASSNYGTLNYEQYF
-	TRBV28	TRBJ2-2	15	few	TGTGCCAGCAGTTTACCTCAGACTCGCACCGGGGAGCTGTTTTTT	CASSLPQTRTGELFF